A single sample gave rise to the 18 T cell receptor beta chains below, sequenced in a study of pediatric ulcerative colitis. Sequenced by immunoSEQ multiplex PCR; TCRdb stores in-frame clones only, minus some. The sample lists more than 50,000 clones, over 70% occurring once. The specimen was blood. All receptors derive from a boy younger than 18 with moderate ulcerative colitis.

This sequence joins TRBV11-3 and TRBJ1-1; D gene ambiguous. Per the germline V gene, CDR1 is SGHNT and CDR2 is YENEEA. Trimming took 5 bases from V and 7 from J, leaving 14 bases between them. The CDR3 has 13 residues. CDR3 amino acids: CASSPGLGLEAFF. CDR3 nucleotide sequence: TGTGCCAGCAGCCCAGGACTAGGTCTTGAAGCTTTCTTT. Using reference TRBV11-3 and TRBJ1-1 for the parts outside the CDR3, the full variable domain is EAGVVQSPRYKIIEKKQPVAFWCNPISGHNTLYWYLQNLGQGPELLIRYENEEAVDDSQLPKDRFSAERLKGVDSTLKIQPAELGDSAVYLCASSPGLGLEAFFGQGTRLTVV.

This clone was counted between two and nine times. The V call is TRBV5-6, the J call TRBJ2-1; D unclear. The CDR3 runs to 12 residues. Germline V gives CDR1 SGHDT, CDR2 YYEEEE. V was pared by 4 bases and J by 5 bases, with 7 bases between. In DNA, the CDR3 is TGTGCCAGCAGCCCTATTCACAATGAGCAGTTCTTC. Protein: CASSPIHNEQFF. The complete variable domain, with remaining parts taken from reference TRBV5-6 and TRBJ2-1, reads DAGVTQSPTHLIKTRGQQVTLRCSPKSGHDTVSWYQQALGQGPQFIFQYYEEEERQRGNFPDRFSGHQFPNYSSELNVNALLLGDSALYLCASSPIHNEQFFGPGTRLTVL.

The chain carries TRBV6-1 and TRBJ1-5, with 8 bases lining up with TRBD1. Germline CDR1 is MNHNS and CDR2 is SASEGT. V was clipped by 6 bases and J by 3 bases; unmatched bases: 4. The CDR3 runs to 14 residues. The CDR3 coding sequence is TGTGCCAGCAGCAAGGACAGGGCCAATCAGCCCCAGCATTTT. It encodes CASSKDRANQPQHF.

V gene TRBV5-1 combines with J gene TRBJ1-2, with D perhaps matching TRBD1 (6 bases). V dropped 0 bases and J dropped 10 bases, with 10 bases sitting between them. Germline V gene sequence: CDR1 SGHRS, CDR2 YFSETQ. This CDR3 has 12 amino acids. The CDR3 DNA reads as TGCGCCAGCAGCTTGGGCAGGGGCGCCTACACCTTC. It specifies CASSLGRGAYTF.

The V call is TRBV15, the J call TRBJ2-2; 9 bases match TRBD2. The ends lost 6 bases at V and 3 bases at J; junction bases unmatched: 8. CDR3 length: 16 residues. The germline CDR1 and CDR2 sequences are LNHNV and YYDKDF (reference sequence). CDR3 in amino acids: CATRTIAGADTGELFF. DNA of the CDR3: TGTGCCACCAGGACCATAGCGGGGGCCGACACCGGGGAGCTGTTTTTT.

This clone was seen just once. The J gene is TRBJ2-7, the V gene TRBV4-1, with TRBD2 identical over 14 bases. The germline V gene encodes CDR1 MGHRA and CDR2 YSYEKL. The V gene end was trimmed by 4 bases and the J gene end by 1 base; junction bases not matched to a gene: 6. The CDR3 is 17 residues long. The CDR3 DNA reads as TGCGCCAGCAGCCTCGCCGGGACTAGCGGGGGATCCTACGAGCAGTACTTC. Amino acids: CASSLAGTSGGSYEQYF.

V and J are TRBV2 and TRBJ1-4; D gene unclear. Germline V CDR1 and CDR2: SNHLY, FYNNEI. This CDR3 contains 14 residues. V dropped 3 bases and J dropped 0 bases, with 5 bases sitting between them. The CDR3 DNA reads as TGTGCCAGCAGTGACTGGCCAACTAATGAAAAACTGTTTTTT. This encodes CASSDWPTNEKLFF.

V and J are TRBV5-4 and TRBJ1-2; D not certain. This CDR3 spans 15 amino acids. Trimming removed 0 bases from V and 0 bases from J, with 9 bases in between. Germline-derived CDR1 and CDR2 are SGHNT and YYREEE (reference sequence). CDR3 sequence reads: CASSLAGGANYGYTF. The CDR3 nucleotides read TGTGCCAGCAGCTTGGCTGGCGGAGCTAACTATGGCTACACCTTC.

The rearrangement uses TRBV2 and TRBJ2-3; no clear D. The CDR3 is made up of 14 amino acids. V was clipped by 4 bases and J by 0 bases, with 8 bases between them. Germline CDR1 and CDR2: SNHLY and FYNNEI. The CDR3 DNA is TGTGCCAGCAGTGTATTGACGAGCACAGATACGCAGTATTTT. This sequence encodes CASSVLTSTDTQYF.

The chain joins TRBV10-1 to TRBJ2-2; D is unclear. Germline values: CDR1 WNHNN, CDR2 SYGVQD (reference sequence). V dropped 4 bases and J dropped 7 bases, with 10 bases sitting between them. CDR3 size: 13 residues. CDR3 protein: CASSVGPDGELFF. The CDR3 DNA reads TGCGCCAGCAGTGTTGGGCCTGACGGGGAGCTGTTTTTT.

The chain has TRBV19 and TRBJ1-6; the match to TRBD1 covers 7 bases. Germline values: CDR1 LNHDA, CDR2 SQIVND (reference sequence). Trimming at V came to 6 bases and at J to 7 bases, leaving 6 bases not matched to a gene. This CDR3 is 14 amino acids long. The CDR3 nucleotides are TGTGCCAGTAGCCGCGACAGGGAAAATTCACCCCTCCACTTT. This gives the protein CASSRDRENSPLHF.

This rearrangement joins TRBV9 to TRBJ1-1, with TRBD1 matching over 8 bases. Germline V gene data show CDR1 as SGDLS and CDR2 as YYNGEE. The CDR3 has 16 residues. V trimming: 0 bases; J trimming: 4 bases; junction bases outside the gene matches: 8. CDR3 in amino acids: CASSVVTGGLGTEAFF. The CDR3 bases are TGTGCCAGCAGCGTAGTAACAGGGGGTCTAGGCACTGAAGCTTTCTTT.

V usage is TRBV5-6 and J usage is TRBJ1-2; a weak D match, TRBD1 (5 bases). CDR3 length equals 14 residues. Germline V gives CDR1 SGHDT, CDR2 YYEEEE. V was trimmed by 3 bases and J by 8 bases, leaving 17 bases between them. This chain's CDR3 is CASSSRSFRDGYTF. The CDR3 DNA sequence: TGTGCCAGCAGCTCTCGGTCCTTCAGGGACGGCTACACCTTC.

This sequence joins TRBV2 and TRBJ2-7, with TRBD1 matching 8 bases. Germline loops: CDR1 SNHLY, CDR2 FYNNEI. The junction had 14 bases not matched to a gene; V was cut back by 7 bases and J by 6 bases. This CDR3 has 15 amino acids. DNA of the CDR3: TGTGCCAGCACTAAATCGACAGGGGCAAAGGCCGAGCAGTACTTC. This translates into CASTKSTGAKAEQYF.

This clone was detected a few times. The chain joins TRBV19 to TRBJ1-1; D is undetermined. This CDR3 is built from 14 residues. The V gene lost 5 bases and the J gene lost 0 bases, with 10 bases spanning the gap. Germline CDR1 is LNHDA and CDR2 is SQIVND (reference sequence). The CDR3 DNA reads as TGTGCCAGTAGTCCCAGTGCCCTGAACACTGAAGCTTTCTTT. Residues: CASSPSALNTEAFF.

This clone was seen once. V gene TRBV20-1 combines with J gene TRBJ2-7; D is unresolved. Germline lookup yields CDR1 DFQATT and CDR2 SNEGSKA (reference sequence). The CDR3 has 11 amino acids. Between the trimmed V and J ends, which lost 0 bases and 6 bases, there was a span of 6 bases. CDR3 amino acids: CSARDIREQYF. The CDR3 bases are TGCAGTGCTAGAGATATCCGCGAGCAGTACTTC.

This clone was seen a few times. V gene TRBV4-2 combines with J gene TRBJ1-5; the D gene is possibly TRBD1 (5 bases). CDR3 size: 15 residues. The germline V gene encodes CDR1 LGHNA and CDR2 YNFKEQ. Trimming shortened V by 0 bases and J by 2 bases, and 8 bases separated the two germline ends. The DNA of the CDR3 is TGTGCCAGCAGCCAAGACGGGACGGGCAATCAGCCCCAGCATTTT. Translated: CASSQDGTGNQPQHF.

The table lists this clone with a few counts. V gene TRBV2 combines with J gene TRBJ1-1; no clear D gene. Germline V CDR1 and CDR2: SNHLY, FYNNEI. The CDR3 contains 14 residues. The germline V and J ends were trimmed by 3 bases and 4 bases, with 12 bases remaining between them. In DNA, the CDR3 is TGTGCCAGCAGTGATGCCCCTGTCGGCACTGAAGCTTTCTTT. Translating gives CASSDAPVGTEAFF.